Here is one TCR beta chain with its context. The sample is drawn from a study of blood T cell repertoires in COVID-19. As for the study in general: Sites in the United States, Italy and Spain provided acute and convalescent COVID-19 samples. PBMCs, B-cell-depleted T cells, or T cells were the source of the cDNA or gDNA that made up the material.

The germline V gene has CDR1 SGHNT and CDR2 YYREEE (reference sequence). After removal of 3 bases from V and 6 bases from J, the junction contained 3 bases not matched to a gene. CDR3 size: 15 residues. In the study's own analysis: Cell counts per sample came from amplifying reference gene primers. The method was immunoSEQ multiplex PCR; TCRdb's version includes in-frame clones alone and lacks a portion of them. V, J and clone size are those of that table, while D and trimming were read from the DNA. The data contain 110,000 or so clones, approximately 90% of them singletons. The clonotype comes from a woman in her 70s who had recovered from COVID-19. J is TRBJ1-6 and V is TRBV5-4; 10 bases align to TRBD1. Sequenced material: peripheral blood. CDR3 bases: TGTGCCAGCAGCTCGGGGACAGGGGTTAATTCACCCCTCCACTTT. Translation: CASSSGTGVNSPLHF.